This T cell receptor (beta chain) stems from a study of blood T cell repertoires in COVID-19. Study context: Acute and convalescent COVID-19 specimens originated in the United States, Italy and Spain. Sample material is recorded as cDNA or gDNA derived from T cells, B-cell-depleted T cells, or PBMCs.

V was clipped by 0 bases and J by 10 bases, with 20 bases between them. Germline lookup yields CDR1 MNHEY and CDR2 SVGAGI. CDR3 length: 16 amino acids. In the study's own analysis: Amplified reference gene primers provided the basis for estimating nucleated cell counts. Sequencing used immunoSEQ multiplex PCR; TCRdb keeps in-frame clones, though not all of them. That table is the source of V, J and clone size, and D and trimming were worked out from the DNA. The table lists roughly 100,000 clones, roughly 85% of them singletons, with around 2% in the top ten. V gene TRBV6-5 combines with J gene TRBJ2-3, with D unclear. The material sequenced was peripheral blood. The TCR comes from a man aged 50 to 59 with active COVID-19. The CDR3 loop reads CASSYSAGLPSLAQYF. The CDR3 coding sequence is TGTGCCAGCAGTTACTCCGCAGGCCTACCTTCCCTTGCGCAGTATTTT.